This TCR beta chain was profiled in a study of neurological immune-mediated disorders. The V gene's germline CDR1 is SGHVS and CDR2 FNYEAQ. The CDR3 is 15 amino acids. The ends were cut back, 1 base at V and 0 bases at J, with 4 bases in the middle. A single record per CDR3 protein comes from TCRdb applying MiXCR to the 5' RACE reads. The profile shows approximately 58,000 distinct CDR3 sequences, over 10% of them singletons. A total of 2 million PBMCs stored at -80 degrees C provided the unsorted libraries. This clonotype was seen many times. The source of this sequence is a man between 60 and 75 years old in good health. Sequenced input: PBMCs. J is TRBJ2-6 and V is TRBV7-6; D unresolved. The CDR3 here is CASSLESSGANVLTF. The DNA for the CDR3 is TGTGCCAGCAGCTTAGAGAGCTCTGGGGCCAACGTCCTGACTTTC.